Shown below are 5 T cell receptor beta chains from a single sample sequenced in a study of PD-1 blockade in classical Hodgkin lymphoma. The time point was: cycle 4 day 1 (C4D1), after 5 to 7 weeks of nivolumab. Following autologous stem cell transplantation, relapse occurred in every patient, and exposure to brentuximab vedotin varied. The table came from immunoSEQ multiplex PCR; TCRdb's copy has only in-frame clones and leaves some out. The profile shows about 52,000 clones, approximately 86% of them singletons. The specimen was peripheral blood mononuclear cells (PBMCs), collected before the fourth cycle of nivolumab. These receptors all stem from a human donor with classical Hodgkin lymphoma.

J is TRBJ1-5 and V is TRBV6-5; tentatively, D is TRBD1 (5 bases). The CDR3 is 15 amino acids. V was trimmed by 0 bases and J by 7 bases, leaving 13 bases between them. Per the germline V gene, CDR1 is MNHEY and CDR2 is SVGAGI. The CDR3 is CASSYSGVSGQPQHF. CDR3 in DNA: TGTGCCAGCAGTTACTCGGGGGTTTCGGGGCAGCCCCAGCATTTT.

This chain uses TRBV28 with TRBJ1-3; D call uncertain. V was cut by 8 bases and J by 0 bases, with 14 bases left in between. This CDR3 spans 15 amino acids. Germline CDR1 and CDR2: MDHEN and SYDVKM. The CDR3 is CASRPRILSGNTIYF. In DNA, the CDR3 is TGTGCCAGCCGACCAAGAATCCTCTCTGGAAACACCATATATTTT.

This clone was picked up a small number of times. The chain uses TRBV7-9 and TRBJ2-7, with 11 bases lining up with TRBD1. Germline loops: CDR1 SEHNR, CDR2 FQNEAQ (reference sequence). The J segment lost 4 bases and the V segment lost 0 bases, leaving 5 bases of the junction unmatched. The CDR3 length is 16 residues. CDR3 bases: TGTGCCAGCAGCTTAGCTACAGGACAGGGGGCATACGAGCAGTACTTC. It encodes CASSLATGQGAYEQYF.

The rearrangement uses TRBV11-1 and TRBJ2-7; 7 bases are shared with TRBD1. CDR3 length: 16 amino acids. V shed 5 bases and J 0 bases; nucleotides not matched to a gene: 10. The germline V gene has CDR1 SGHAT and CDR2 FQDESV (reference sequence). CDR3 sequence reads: CASSLEQGLTSYEQYF. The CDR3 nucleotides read TGTGCCAGCAGCCTGGAACAGGGGTTGACCTCCTACGAGCAGTACTTC. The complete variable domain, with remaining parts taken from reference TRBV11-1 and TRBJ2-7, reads EAEVAQSPRYKITEKSQAVAFWCDPISGHATLYWYRQILGQGPELLVQFQDESVVDDSQLPKDRFSAERLKGVDSTLKIQPAELGDSAMYLCASSLEQGLTSYEQYFGPGTRLTVT.

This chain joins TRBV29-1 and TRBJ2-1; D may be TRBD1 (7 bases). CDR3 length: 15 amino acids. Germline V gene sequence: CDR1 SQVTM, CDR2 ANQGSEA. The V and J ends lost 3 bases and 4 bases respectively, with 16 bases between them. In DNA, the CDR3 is TGCAGCGTTGACACAGGGGACTCAGCTTACAATGAGCAGTTCTTC. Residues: CSVDTGDSAYNEQFF.